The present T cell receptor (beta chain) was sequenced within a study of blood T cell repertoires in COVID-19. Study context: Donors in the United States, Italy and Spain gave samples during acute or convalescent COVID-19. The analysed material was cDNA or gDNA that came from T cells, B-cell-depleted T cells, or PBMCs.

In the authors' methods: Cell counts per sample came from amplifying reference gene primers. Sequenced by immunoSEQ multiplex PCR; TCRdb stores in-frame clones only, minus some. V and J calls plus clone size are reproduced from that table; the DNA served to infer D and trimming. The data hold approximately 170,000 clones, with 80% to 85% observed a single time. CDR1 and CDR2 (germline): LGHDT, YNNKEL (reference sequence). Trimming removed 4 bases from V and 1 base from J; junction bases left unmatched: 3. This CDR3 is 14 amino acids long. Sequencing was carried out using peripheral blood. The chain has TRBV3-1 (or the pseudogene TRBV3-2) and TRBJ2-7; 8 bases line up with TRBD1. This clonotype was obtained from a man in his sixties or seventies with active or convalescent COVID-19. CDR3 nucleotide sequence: TGTGCCAGCAGCCCTTGGACAGGGTCCTACGAGCAGTACTTC. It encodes CASSPWTGSYEQYF.